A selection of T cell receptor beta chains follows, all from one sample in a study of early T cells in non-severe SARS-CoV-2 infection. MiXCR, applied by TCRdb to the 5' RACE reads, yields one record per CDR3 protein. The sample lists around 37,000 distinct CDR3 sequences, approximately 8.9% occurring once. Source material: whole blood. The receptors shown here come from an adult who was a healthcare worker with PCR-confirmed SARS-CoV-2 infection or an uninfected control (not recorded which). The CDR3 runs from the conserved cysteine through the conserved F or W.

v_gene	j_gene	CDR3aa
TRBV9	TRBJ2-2	CASSPDRGRRTGELFF
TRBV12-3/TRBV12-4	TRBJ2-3	CASSSGLAGLTDTQYF
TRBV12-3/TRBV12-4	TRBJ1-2	CASKTTELRPLTF
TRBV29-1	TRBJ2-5	CSVGQETQYF
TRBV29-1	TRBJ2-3	CSVEPPGGATDTQYF
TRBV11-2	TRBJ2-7	CASRAPAGAYEQYF
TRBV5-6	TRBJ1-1	CASSLRTNFEAFF
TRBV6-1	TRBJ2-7	CASIGSGVFYEQYF
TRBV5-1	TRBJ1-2	CASSQGLGTGIYGYTF
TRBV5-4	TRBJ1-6	CASSSEAYNSPLHF
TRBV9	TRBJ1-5	CASSVGQFSNQPQHF
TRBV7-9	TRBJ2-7	CASSLVSTGPPYEQYF
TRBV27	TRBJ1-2	CASSFRENYGYTF
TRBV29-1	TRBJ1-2	CSVMTGTGGYTF
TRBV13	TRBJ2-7	CASSLANSFEQYF
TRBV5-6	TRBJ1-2	CASSRRTNYGYTF